A single sample gave rise to the 24 T cell receptor beta chains below, sequenced in a study of blood T cell repertoires in COVID-19. Profiling relied on immunoSEQ multiplex PCR, and the TCRdb table lists in-frame clones only, not all of them. The repertoire holds about 98,000 clones, around 85% seen once, with around 10% in the top ten. Sequencing was performed on peripheral blood. These TCRs come from an elderly woman with acute or convalescent COVID-19.

V gene TRBV28 combines with J gene TRBJ1-5, with D possibly matching TRBD1 (6 bases). There are 14 residues in the CDR3. The germline CDR1 and CDR2 sequences are MDHEN and SYDVKM. V dropped 3 bases and J dropped 10 bases, with 16 bases sitting between them. The CDR3: CASSFMSGVTPQHF. Written as DNA, the CDR3 is TGTGCCAGCAGTTTTATGTCAGGGGTTACCCCCCAGCATTTT.

This clone was counted between two and nine times. The chain joins TRBV7-9 to TRBJ2-5; 7 bases line up with TRBD1. V lost 0 bases to trimming and J lost 1 base; unmatched junction nucleotides: 2. The germline V gene has CDR1 SEHNR and CDR2 FQNEAQ (reference sequence). There are 15 residues in the CDR3. Written as DNA, the CDR3 is TGTGCCAGCAGCTTAGCGGGACAGATCCAAGAGACCCAGTACTTC. Translated, it gives CASSLAGQIQETQYF. Using reference TRBV7-9 and TRBJ2-5 for the parts outside the CDR3, the full variable domain is DTGVSQNPRHKITKRGQNVTFRCDPISEHNRLYWYRQTLGQGPEFLTYFQNEAQLEKSRLLSDRFSAERPKGSFSTLEIQRTEQGDSAMYLCASSLAGQIQETQYFGPGTRLLVL.

There are many counts of this clone. The rearrangement links TRBV6-2 or TRBV6-3 to TRBJ1-1, with D possibly TRBD1 on 5 matching bases. CDR1 is MNHEY and CDR2 is SVGEGT in the germline V gene. There are 16 residues in the CDR3. V was trimmed by 4 bases and J by 5 bases, leaving 20 bases between them. The CDR3 DNA follows: TGTGCCAGCAGTTCCTTGATGCCAGGGTCATGGACTGAAGCTTTCTTT. Translation: CASSSLMPGSWTEAFF.

J is TRBJ1-2 and V is TRBV6-5, with TRBD1 as a possible D gene (6 bases). CDR3 size: 13 residues. Germline assignment: CDR1 MNHEY and CDR2 SVGAGI. The V and J ends lost 8 bases and 7 bases respectively, with 17 bases between them. The CDR3 coding sequence is TGTGCCAGCTTAAATGGGGGGGCGTCTGGCTACACCTTC. Amino acids: CASLNGGASGYTF.

The chain recombines TRBV4-3 with TRBJ1-2; TRBD1 aligns across 10 bases. Per germline, CDR1 LGHNA and CDR2 YSLEER. CDR3 length: 15 amino acids. Germline trimming cut 3 bases from V and 7 bases from J; bases unmatched to any gene: 8. CDR3 sequence: CASSQDGQGVRGYTF. CDR3 coding DNA: TGCGCCAGCAGCCAGGACGGACAGGGGGTGCGTGGCTACACCTTC.

This sequence joins TRBV12-3 or TRBV12-4 and TRBJ1-6, with D maybe TRBD1 (5 bases). Deletions cut 3 bases from V and 11 bases from J, with 8 bases between. The CDR3 is 12 residues long. The CDR3 loop is CASSFQGPPLHF. CDR3 in DNA: TGTGCCAGCAGTTTTCAGGGTCCACCCCTCCACTTT.

The chain couples TRBV9 to TRBJ1-3; 7 positions agree with TRBD1. V gave up 0 bases and J gave up 2 bases; unmatched junction bases: 2. The CDR3 has 15 amino acids. Germline V gene data show CDR1 as SGDLS and CDR2 as YYNGEE. CDR3 loop: CASSVDGQAGNTIYF. CDR3 bases: TGTGCCAGCAGCGTAGACGGACAGGCTGGAAACACCATATATTTT. The full variable domain, its missing parts supplied by reference TRBV9 and TRBJ1-3, is DSGVTQTPKHLITATGQRVTLRCSPRSGDLSVYWYQQSLDQGLQFLIQYYNGEERAKGNILERFSAQQFPDLHSELNLSSLELGDSALYFCASSVDGQAGNTIYFGEGSWLTVV.

V and J are TRBV28 and TRBJ1-1; weak D call: TRBD1 (5 bases). The germline V and J ends were trimmed by 7 bases and 5 bases, with 17 bases remaining between them. CDR1 and CDR2 (germline): MDHEN, SYDVKM. The CDR3 spans 14 residues. DNA of the CDR3: TGTGCCAGCACCCCTGCGACAGTCGGTACTGAAGCTTTCTTT. Its protein is CASTPATVGTEAFF.

With regard to this clone: This sequence may be a read error, since a much larger clone differs from it by one base. The sample holds other DNA sequences that translate to the same CDR3. The rearrangement joins TRBV11-3 to TRBJ1-3; D is undetermined. V lost 5 bases to trimming and J lost 0 bases, with 8 bases between them. This CDR3 contains 14 residues. Germline V gene lookup returns CDR1 SGHNT and CDR2 YENEEA. CDR3 coding DNA: TGTGCCAGCAGCCCCGGGGACTCTGGAAACACCATATATTTT. Its protein product is CASSPGDSGNTIYF.

In this sample, this clone turned up once. The chain is built from TRBV19 and TRBJ1-5; TRBD1 agrees at 7 bases. The CDR3 contains 14 residues. Germline V gene data show CDR1 as LNHDA and CDR2 as SQIVND (reference sequence). With 7 bases clipped from V and 7 bases from J, the junction kept 10 bases outside the gene matches. In nucleotides, the CDR3 is TGTGCCAGTACCGGGCAGGGGGGCGGACAGCCCCAGCATTTT. This translates into CASTGQGGGQPQHF. Using reference TRBV19 and TRBJ1-5 for the parts outside the CDR3, the full variable domain is DGGITQSPKYLFRKEGQNVTLSCEQNLNHDAMYWYRQDPGQGLRLIYYSQIVNDFQKGDIAEGYSVSREKKESFPLTVTSAQKNPTAFYLCASTGQGGGQPQHFGDGTRLSIL.

This clone has a handful of counts. This chain joins TRBV7-2 and TRBJ1-6; D is ambiguous. The germline V gene has CDR1 SGHTA and CDR2 FQGNSA. V lost 5 bases and J 9 bases, leaving 20 bases between the germline ends. The CDR3 is made up of 16 amino acids. CDR3 in amino acids: CASSPNDSRVGSPLHF. The CDR3 region has the DNA TGTGCCAGCAGCCCGAATGACTCTCGCGTCGGTTCACCCCTCCACTTT.

The CDR3 sequence: CAISDFQGSNQPQHF. The DNA for the CDR3 is TGTGCCATCAGTGATTTCCAGGGAAGCAATCAGCCCCAGCATTTT. V and J are TRBV10-3 and TRBJ1-5, with D possibly matching TRBD1 (5 bases). The germline V gene has CDR1 ENHRY and CDR2 SYGVKD. V was shortened by 3 bases and J by 1 base, with 10 bases between the two germline ends. The CDR3 is made up of 15 amino acids.

The chain links TRBV7-2 to TRBJ1-6; 11 positions match TRBD1. The CDR3 sequence is 16 residues long. CDR1 and CDR2 from the germline V gene are SGHTA and FQGNSA. J lost 9 bases, V lost 3 bases, and 7 bases had no gene match. The CDR3 reads CASSLDRGLSSSPLHF. CDR3 nucleotide sequence: TGTGCCAGCAGCTTGGACAGGGGGCTTTCTAGTTCACCCCTCCACTTT.

J is TRBJ2-7 and V is TRBV5-5; 7 positions agree with TRBD1. V trimming: 4 bases; J trimming: 3 bases; junction bases outside the gene matches: 13. This CDR3 has 16 amino acids. CDR1 is SGHKS, CDR2 YYEKEE, per germline (reference sequence). The CDR3 loop is CASSPTTEGQLYEQYV. CDR3 bases: TGTGCCAGCAGCCCGACGACTGAGGGACAGCTCTACGAGCAGTACGTC.

The chain combines TRBV5-5 with TRBJ1-2, with a tentative D call TRBD1 (5 bases). This CDR3 spans 14 amino acids. V was shortened by 3 bases and J by 2 bases, with 11 bases between the two germline ends. The germline V gene encodes CDR1 SGHKS and CDR2 YYEKEE (reference sequence). Here the CDR3 reads CASSSVRGNYGYTF. CDR3 sequence (DNA): TGTGCCAGCAGCTCTGTTCGGGGGAACTATGGCTACACCTTC.

The rearrangement joins TRBV9 to TRBJ2-5, with a tentative D call TRBD1 (5 bases). CDR1 and CDR2 from the germline V gene are SGDLS and YYNGEE. The CDR3 covers 15 residues. V was shortened by 5 bases and J by 7 bases, with 21 bases between the two germline ends. The CDR3 spells CASSVTQVFSGTQYF. Written as DNA, the CDR3 is TGTGCCAGCAGTGTTACACAGGTTTTCTCGGGGACCCAGTACTTC.

The CDR3 bases are TGTGCCAGCAGCTTACGCCGCGCGGGGGCTCGCGATACGCAGTATTTT. It codes for CASSLRRAGARDTQYF. The J gene is TRBJ2-3, the V gene TRBV7-2; tentative D call: TRBD2 (7 bases). Per germline, CDR1 SGHTA and CDR2 FQGNSA. V dropped 2 bases and J dropped 6 bases, with 18 bases sitting between them. CDR3 length: 16 residues.

The chain combines TRBV28 with TRBJ1-1; 7 bases fit TRBD1. V lost 6 bases, J lost 4 bases, and 14 bases stayed unmatched. Germline-derived CDR1 and CDR2 are MDHEN and SYDVKM. This CDR3 has 16 amino acids. CDR3 sequence reads: CASRRDSLPGGTEAFF. The CDR3 nucleotides are TGTGCCAGCAGGAGGGACAGCCTGCCCGGGGGCACTGAAGCTTTCTTT.

The chain joins TRBV10-3 to TRBJ1-2; the match to TRBD1 covers 7 bases. Germline CDR1 is ENHRY and CDR2 is SYGVKD. J was trimmed by 6 bases and V by 4 bases; bases with no gene match: 5. The CDR3 runs 13 residues. The CDR3 DNA follows: TGTGCCATCAGTGGCCAGACAGGGCATGGCTACACCTTC. Translated: CAISGQTGHGYTF.

The rearrangement links TRBV6-4 to TRBJ1-6; the D gene is possibly TRBD1 (6 bases). The CDR3 spans 15 residues. The germline CDR1 and CDR2 sequences are MRHNA and SNTAGT. With 5 bases removed from V and 6 bases from J, the gap between germline ends came to 14 bases. CDR3: CASSSTGTINSPLHF. In DNA, the CDR3 is TGTGCCAGCAGTTCAACTGGGACAATTAATTCACCCCTCCACTTT.

The V call is TRBV4-3, the J call TRBJ1-1, with TRBD1 matching 8 bases. Germline CDR1 is LGHNA and CDR2 is YSLEER. V shed 3 bases and J 4 bases; nucleotides not matched to a gene: 4. The length of the CDR3 is 14 residues. CDR3 coding DNA: TGCGCCAGCAGCCAGACAACAGGGGGCACTGAAGCTTTCTTT. Its protein product is CASSQTTGGTEAFF.

The chain joins TRBV7-8 to TRBJ1-5; the D gene is possibly TRBD1 (6 bases). Looked up from germline, CDR1 is SGHVS and CDR2 is FQNEAQ. This CDR3 region has 16 residues. CDR3 coding DNA: TGTGCAAGGGGGAGACAGACCCTATATAGCAATCAGCCCCAGCATTTT. As protein: CARGRQTLYSNQPQHF.

This clone was found once. The chain employs TRBV7-9 and TRBJ2-1, with a weak D call TRBD1 (6 bases). CDR1 is SEHNR, CDR2 FQNEAQ, per germline (reference sequence). The CDR3 runs 14 residues. V lost 0 bases to trimming and J lost 4 bases, with 7 bases between them. The CDR3 region has the DNA TGTGCCAGCAGCTTAGCGACAGGATACAATGAGCAGTTCTTC. The encoded protein is CASSLATGYNEQFF.

CDR3 DNA sequence: TGTGCCACCGCTGACAGGCGAGGGACTGAAGCTTTCTTT. Amino acid sequence: CATADRRGTEAFF. The rearrangement joins TRBV24-1 to TRBJ1-1; tentative D call: TRBD1 (6 bases). The V gene's germline CDR1 is KGHDR and CDR2 SFDVKD. The CDR3 consists of 13 residues. V was cut by 9 bases and J by 5 bases, with 15 bases left in between.